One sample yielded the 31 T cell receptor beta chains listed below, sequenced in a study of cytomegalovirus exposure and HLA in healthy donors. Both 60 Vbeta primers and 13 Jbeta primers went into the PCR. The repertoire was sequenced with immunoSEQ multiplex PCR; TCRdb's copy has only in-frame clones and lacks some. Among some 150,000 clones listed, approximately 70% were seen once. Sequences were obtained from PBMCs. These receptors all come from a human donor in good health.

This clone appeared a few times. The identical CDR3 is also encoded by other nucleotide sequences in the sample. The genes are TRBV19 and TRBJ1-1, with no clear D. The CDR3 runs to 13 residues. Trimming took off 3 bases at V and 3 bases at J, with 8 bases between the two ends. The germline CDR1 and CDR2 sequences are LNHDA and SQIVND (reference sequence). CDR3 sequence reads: CASSIGGYTEAFF. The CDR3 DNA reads TGTGCCAGTAGTATCGGAGGGTACACTGAAGCTTTCTTT.

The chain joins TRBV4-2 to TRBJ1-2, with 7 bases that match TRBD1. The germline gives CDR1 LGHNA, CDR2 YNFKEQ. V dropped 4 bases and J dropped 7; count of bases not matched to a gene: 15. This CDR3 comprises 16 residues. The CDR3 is CASSPAGGTEYGGYTF. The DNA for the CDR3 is TGTGCCAGCAGCCCGGCCGGCGGGACAGAATATGGTGGCTACACCTTC.

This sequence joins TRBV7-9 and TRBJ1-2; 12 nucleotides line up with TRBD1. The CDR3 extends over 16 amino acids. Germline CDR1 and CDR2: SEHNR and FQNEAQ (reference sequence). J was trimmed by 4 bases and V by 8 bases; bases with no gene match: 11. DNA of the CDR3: TGTGCCAGCCGGCGGGACAGGGGGCGAGTCGGCTATGGCTACACCTTC. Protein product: CASRRDRGRVGYGYTF.

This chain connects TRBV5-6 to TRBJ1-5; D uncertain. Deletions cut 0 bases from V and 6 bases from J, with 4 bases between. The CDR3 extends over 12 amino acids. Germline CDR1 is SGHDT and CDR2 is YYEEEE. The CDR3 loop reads CASSLDRQPQHF. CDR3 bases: TGTGCCAGCAGCTTGGATCGTCAGCCCCAGCATTTT.

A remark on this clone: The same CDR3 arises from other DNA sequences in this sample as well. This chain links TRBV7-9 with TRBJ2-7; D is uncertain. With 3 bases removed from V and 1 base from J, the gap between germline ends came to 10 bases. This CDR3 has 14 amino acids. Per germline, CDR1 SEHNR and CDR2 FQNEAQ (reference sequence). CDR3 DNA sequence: TGTGCCAGCAGCTTGCCGGGTGATTCCTACGAGCAGTACTTC. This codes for CASSLPGDSYEQYF.

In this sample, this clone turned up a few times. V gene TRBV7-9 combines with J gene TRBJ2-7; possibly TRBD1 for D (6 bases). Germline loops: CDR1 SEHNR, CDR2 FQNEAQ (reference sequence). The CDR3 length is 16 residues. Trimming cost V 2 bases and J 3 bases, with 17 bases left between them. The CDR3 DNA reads TGTGCCAGCAGCTTAAGCTCCCAGGGGCCCTACTACGAGCAGTACTTC. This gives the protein CASSLSSQGPYYEQYF.

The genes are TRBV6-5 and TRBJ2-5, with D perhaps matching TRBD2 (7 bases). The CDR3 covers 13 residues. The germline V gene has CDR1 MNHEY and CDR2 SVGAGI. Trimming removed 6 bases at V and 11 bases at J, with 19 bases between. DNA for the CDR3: TGTGCCAGCAGCCTGGAGGGGGGGAAGGAGCAGTACTTC. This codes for CASSLEGGKEQYF.

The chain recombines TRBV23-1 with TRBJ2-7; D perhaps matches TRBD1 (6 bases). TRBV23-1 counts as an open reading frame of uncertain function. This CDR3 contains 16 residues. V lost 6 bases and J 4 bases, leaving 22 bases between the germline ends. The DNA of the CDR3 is TGCGCCAGCAGACAGACGACGGCAGGGGCGCGGTACGAGCAGTACTTC. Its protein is CASRQTTAGARYEQYF.

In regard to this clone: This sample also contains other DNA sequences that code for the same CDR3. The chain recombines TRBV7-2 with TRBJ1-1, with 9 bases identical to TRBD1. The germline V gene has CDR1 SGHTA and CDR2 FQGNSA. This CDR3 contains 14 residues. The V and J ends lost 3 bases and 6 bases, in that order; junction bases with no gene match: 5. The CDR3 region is CASSFGGQGSEAFF. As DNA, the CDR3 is TGTGCCAGCAGCTTCGGGGGACAGGGATCTGAAGCTTTCTTT.

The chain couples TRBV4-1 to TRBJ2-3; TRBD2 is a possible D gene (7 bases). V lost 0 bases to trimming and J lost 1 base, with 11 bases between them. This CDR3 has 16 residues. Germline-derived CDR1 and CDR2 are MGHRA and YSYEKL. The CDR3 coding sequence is TGCGCCAGCAGCCAAGAAGGGGGGGATGGCACAGATACGCAGTATTTT. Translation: CASSQEGGDGTDTQYF.

The CDR3 nucleotides are TGTGCCAGCAGTTACACGCGGTTATCTGGAAACACCATATATTTT. Its protein is CASSYTRLSGNTIYF. The chain joins TRBV6-6 to TRBJ1-3; D remains ambiguous. Trimming stripped 2 bases from V and 1 base from J, with 9 bases between. The CDR3 contains 15 residues. Germline lookup yields CDR1 MNHNY and CDR2 SVGAGI (reference sequence).

CDR3 loop: CASSYSGGGYEQYF. CDR3 in DNA: TGTGCCAGCAGTTACTCGGGGGGTGGATACGAGCAGTACTTC. V gene TRBV6-6 combines with J gene TRBJ2-7; possible D gene TRBD2, 6 bases. The V gene's germline CDR1 is MNHNY and CDR2 SVGAGI (reference sequence). V was trimmed by 0 bases and J by 4 bases, leaving 10 bases between them. CDR3 length equals 14 residues.

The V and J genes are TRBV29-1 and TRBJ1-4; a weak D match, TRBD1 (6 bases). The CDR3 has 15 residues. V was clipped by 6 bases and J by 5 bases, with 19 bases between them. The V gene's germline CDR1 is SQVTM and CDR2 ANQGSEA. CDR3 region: CSVGGGLGINEKLFF. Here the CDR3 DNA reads TGCAGCGTAGGCGGGGGGCTCGGCATAAATGAAAAACTGTTTTTT.

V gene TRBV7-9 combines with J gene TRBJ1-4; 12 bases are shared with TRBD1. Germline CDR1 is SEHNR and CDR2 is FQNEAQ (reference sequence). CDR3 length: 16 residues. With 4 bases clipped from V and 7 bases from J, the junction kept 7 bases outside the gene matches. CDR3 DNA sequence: TGTGCCAGCAGCTCCGGGACAGGGGGCGGCGGTGAAAAACTGTTTTTT. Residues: CASSSGTGGGGEKLFF.

In DNA, the CDR3 is TGCGCCAGCAGCTTAGACCAGGGTGGCTACACCTTC. Its protein is CASSLDQGGYTF. The rearrangement uses TRBV5-1 and TRBJ1-2, with a possible D match to TRBD1 (5 bases). The CDR3 is 12 residues long. Germline V gene lookup returns CDR1 SGHRS and CDR2 YFSETQ. Deletions cut 2 bases from V and 7 bases from J, with 9 bases between.

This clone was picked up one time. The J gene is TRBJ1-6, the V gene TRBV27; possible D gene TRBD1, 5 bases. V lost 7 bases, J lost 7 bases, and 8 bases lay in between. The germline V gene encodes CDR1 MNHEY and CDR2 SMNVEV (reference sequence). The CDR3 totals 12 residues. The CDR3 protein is CASKEGNSPLHF. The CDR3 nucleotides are TGTGCCAGCAAGGAGGGGAATTCACCCCTCCACTTT.

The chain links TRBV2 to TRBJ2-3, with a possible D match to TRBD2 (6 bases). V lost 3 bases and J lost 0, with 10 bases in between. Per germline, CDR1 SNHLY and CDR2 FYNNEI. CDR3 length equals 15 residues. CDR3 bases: TGTGCCAGCAGTGAGAGGGACTCCAGCACAGATACGCAGTATTTT. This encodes CASSERDSSTDTQYF.

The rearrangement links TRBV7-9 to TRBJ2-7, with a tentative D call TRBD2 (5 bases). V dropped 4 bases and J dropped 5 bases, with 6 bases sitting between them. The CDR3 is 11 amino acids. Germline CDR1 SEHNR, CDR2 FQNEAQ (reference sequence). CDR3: CASSWRDEQYF. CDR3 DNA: TGTGCCAGCAGCTGGCGGGACGAGCAGTACTTC. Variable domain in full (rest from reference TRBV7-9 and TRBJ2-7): DTGVSQNPRHKITKRGQNVTFRCDPISEHNRLYWYRQTLGQGPEFLTYFQNEAQLEKSRLLSDRFSAERPKGSFSTLEIQRTEQGDSAMYLCASSWRDEQYFGPGTRLTVT.

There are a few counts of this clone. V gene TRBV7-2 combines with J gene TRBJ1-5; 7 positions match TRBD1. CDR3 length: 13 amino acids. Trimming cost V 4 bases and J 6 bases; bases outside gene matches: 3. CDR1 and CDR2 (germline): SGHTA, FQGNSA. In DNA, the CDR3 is TGTGCCAGCAGCTCGCCAGGGGGTCAGCCCCAGCATTTT. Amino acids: CASSSPGGQPQHF.

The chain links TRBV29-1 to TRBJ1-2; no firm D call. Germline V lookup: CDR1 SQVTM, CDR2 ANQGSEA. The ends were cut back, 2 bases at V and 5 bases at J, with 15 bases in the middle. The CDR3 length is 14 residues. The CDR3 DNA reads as TGCAGCGTTGAATCTCGGGTTGATCTTTATGGCTACACCTTC. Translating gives CSVESRVDLYGYTF.

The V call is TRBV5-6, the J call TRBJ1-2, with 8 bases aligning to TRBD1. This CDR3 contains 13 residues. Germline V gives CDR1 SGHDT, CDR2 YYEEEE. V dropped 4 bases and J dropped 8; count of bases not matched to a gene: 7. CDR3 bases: TGTGCCAGCAGCCAGACAGGGGACGAAGGCTACACCTTC. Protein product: CASSQTGDEGYTF.

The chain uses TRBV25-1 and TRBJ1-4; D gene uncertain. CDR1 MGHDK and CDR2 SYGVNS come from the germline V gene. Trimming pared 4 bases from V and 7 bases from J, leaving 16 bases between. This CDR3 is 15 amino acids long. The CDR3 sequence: CASSASRHRGEKLFF. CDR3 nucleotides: TGTGCCAGCAGTGCCTCCAGGCACCGGGGTGAAAAACTGTTTTTT.

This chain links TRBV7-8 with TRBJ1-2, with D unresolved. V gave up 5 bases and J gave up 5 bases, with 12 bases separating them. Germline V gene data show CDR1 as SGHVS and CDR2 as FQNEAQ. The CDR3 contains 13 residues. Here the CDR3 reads CASSPMGSYGYTF. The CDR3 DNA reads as TGTGCCAGCAGCCCGATGGGGAGTTATGGCTACACCTTC.

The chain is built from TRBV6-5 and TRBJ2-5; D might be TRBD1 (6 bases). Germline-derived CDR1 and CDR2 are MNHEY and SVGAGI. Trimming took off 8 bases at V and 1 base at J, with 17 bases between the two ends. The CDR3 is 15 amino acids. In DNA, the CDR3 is TGTGCCAGCCGGGATGTCAGGGGTGTCCAAGAGACCCAGTACTTC. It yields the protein CASRDVRGVQETQYF.

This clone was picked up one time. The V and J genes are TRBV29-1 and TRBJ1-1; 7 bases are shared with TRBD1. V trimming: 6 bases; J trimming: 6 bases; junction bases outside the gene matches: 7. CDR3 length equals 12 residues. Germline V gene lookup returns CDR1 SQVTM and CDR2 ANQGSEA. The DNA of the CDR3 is TGCAGCGTACAGGGGTGGAATTCTGAAGCTTTCTTT. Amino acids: CSVQGWNSEAFF.

The CDR3 is CASSPQTYMNTEAFF. CDR3 DNA sequence: TGTGCCAGCAGTCCGCAGACATACATGAACACTGAAGCTTTCTTT. The V call is TRBV6-5, the J call TRBJ1-1, with D uncertain. V lost 5 bases and J 0 bases, leaving 13 bases between the germline ends. Looked up from germline, CDR1 is MNHEY and CDR2 is SVGAGI. CDR3 size: 15 residues.

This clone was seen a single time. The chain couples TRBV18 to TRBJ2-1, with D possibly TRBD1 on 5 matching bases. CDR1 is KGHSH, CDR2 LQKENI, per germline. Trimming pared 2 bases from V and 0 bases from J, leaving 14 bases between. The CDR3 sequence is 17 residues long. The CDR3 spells CASSPENRQSSYNEQFF. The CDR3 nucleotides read TGTGCCAGCTCACCAGAAAATAGACAGAGCTCCTACAATGAGCAGTTCTTC.

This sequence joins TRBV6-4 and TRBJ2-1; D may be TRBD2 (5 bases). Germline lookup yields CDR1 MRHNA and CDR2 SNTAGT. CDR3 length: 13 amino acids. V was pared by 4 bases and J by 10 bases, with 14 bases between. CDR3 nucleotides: TGTGCCAGCAGTGGGACCCCTTCGGGGGAGCAGTTCTTC. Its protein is CASSGTPSGEQFF.

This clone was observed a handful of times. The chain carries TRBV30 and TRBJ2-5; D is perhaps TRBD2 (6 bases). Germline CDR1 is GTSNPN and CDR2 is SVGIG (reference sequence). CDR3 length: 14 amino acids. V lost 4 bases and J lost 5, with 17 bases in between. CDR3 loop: CAWNPGGLGETQYF. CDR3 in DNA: TGTGCCTGGAACCCCGGGGGATTGGGGGAGACCCAGTACTTC.

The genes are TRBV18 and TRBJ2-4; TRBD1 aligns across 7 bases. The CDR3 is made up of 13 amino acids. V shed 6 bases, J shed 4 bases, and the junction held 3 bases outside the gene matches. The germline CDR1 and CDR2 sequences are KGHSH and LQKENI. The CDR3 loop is CASSQDRKNIQYF. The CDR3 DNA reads TGTGCCAGCTCCCAGGACAGGAAAAACATTCAGTACTTC.

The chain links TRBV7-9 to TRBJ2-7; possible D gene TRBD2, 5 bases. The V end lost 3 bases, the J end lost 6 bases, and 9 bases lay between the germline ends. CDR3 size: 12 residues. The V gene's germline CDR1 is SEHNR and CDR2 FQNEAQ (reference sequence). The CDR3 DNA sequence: TGTGCCAGCAGCTTCGGGGTTGGCGAGCAGTACTTC. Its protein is CASSFGVGEQYF.